What follows are 30 T cell receptor beta chains derived from one specimen sequenced in a study of cytomegalovirus exposure and HLA in healthy donors. PCR involved 60 Vbeta and 13 Jbeta primers. Libraries were prepared by immunoSEQ multiplex PCR; TCRdb keeps only in-frame clonotypes and omits some of them. The table lists about 200,000 clones, 75% to 85% of them singletons. The specimen was PBMCs. These TCRs come from a woman aged 40 to 50 in good health and CMV-seronegative.

V usage is TRBV19 and J usage is TRBJ2-4; D uncertain. Germline-derived CDR1 and CDR2 are LNHDA and SQIVND (reference sequence). The CDR3 is 15 residues long. The V gene lost 3 bases and the J gene lost 0 bases, with 9 bases spanning the gap. The CDR3: CASSIEILAKNIQYF. Written as DNA, the CDR3 is TGTGCCAGTAGTATCGAGATCCTAGCCAAAAACATTCAGTACTTC. The whole variable domain, filled in from reference TRBV19 and TRBJ2-4, reads DGGITQSPKYLFRKEGQNVTLSCEQNLNHDAMYWYRQDPGQGLRLIYYSQIVNDFQKGDIAEGYSVSREKKESFPLTVTSAQKNPTAFYLCASSIEILAKNIQYFGAGTRLSVL.

The chain employs TRBV7-2 and TRBJ2-5, with 11 positions matching TRBD2. The ends lost 0 bases at V and 2 bases at J; junction bases unmatched: 2. CDR1 is SGHTA, CDR2 FQGNSA, per germline. CDR3 length: 16 amino acids. The CDR3, as DNA: TGTGCCAGCAGCTTAGCACTAGCGGGAGAGCAAGAGACCCAGTACTTC. As protein: CASSLALAGEQETQYF.

This chain connects TRBV28 to TRBJ1-4, with unresolved D. The germline V gene has CDR1 MDHEN and CDR2 SYDVKM. V was clipped by 8 bases and J by 0 bases, with 7 bases between them. CDR3 size: 13 residues. The CDR3 DNA follows: TGTGCCAGCCACTCCGCAACTAATGAAAAACTGTTTTTT. Protein product: CASHSATNEKLFF.

This clone showed up just once. The rearrangement joins TRBV5-5 to TRBJ2-7, with 13 bases lining up with TRBD2. Losses at the gene ends were 4 bases for V and 6 bases for J; bases not matched to a gene: 4. The CDR3 consists of 14 residues. CDR1 is SGHKS, CDR2 YYEKEE, per germline (reference sequence). CDR3 residues: CASSPGLAGVEQYF. In DNA, the CDR3 is TGTGCCAGCAGCCCCGGACTAGCGGGAGTCGAGCAGTACTTC.

The rearrangement joins TRBV5-1 to TRBJ1-3; D not resolved. From germline, CDR1 is SGHRS and CDR2 YFSETQ. The CDR3 length is 15 residues. V lost 3 bases to trimming and J lost 0 bases, with 10 bases between them. The CDR3 sequence: CASSWGDNSGNTIYF. The CDR3 nucleotides read TGCGCCAGCAGCTGGGGAGACAACTCTGGAAACACCATATATTTT.

This clone has just a few counts. The J gene is TRBJ2-5, the V gene TRBV2, with D perhaps TRBD1 (6 bases). Germline-derived CDR1 and CDR2 are SNHLY and FYNNEI. The germline V and J ends were trimmed by 6 bases and 5 bases, with 28 bases remaining between them. The length of the CDR3 is 18 residues. This chain's CDR3 is CASRGLYGAGDIRETQYF. The CDR3 DNA sequence: TGTGCCAGCAGAGGCCTCTACGGAGCAGGGGACATCAGGGAGACCCAGTACTTC.

There are a few counts of this clone. The genes are TRBV4-2 and TRBJ1-2; D gene uncertain. V was cut by 6 bases and J by 4 bases, with 9 bases left in between. Germline assignment: CDR1 LGHNA and CDR2 YNFKEQ. CDR3 size: 12 residues. The CDR3 region is CASSTGIYGYTF. For the CDR3, the DNA is TGTGCCAGCAGTACCGGGATCTATGGCTACACCTTC.

J is TRBJ2-7 and V is TRBV10-3; no clear D. Germline values: CDR1 ENHRY, CDR2 SYGVKD. The CDR3 runs 12 residues. V was cut by 3 bases and J by 9 bases, with 12 bases left in between. The CDR3 coding sequence is TGTGCCATCAGTGAAGAAGAGAACGGGCAGTACTTC. It yields the protein CAISEEENGQYF.

The chain combines TRBV6-5 with TRBJ2-7; D is ambiguous. V was pared by 0 bases and J by 2 bases, with 8 bases between. This CDR3 comprises 14 residues. The germline V gene has CDR1 MNHEY and CDR2 SVGAGI. CDR3: CASSYSPLPYEQYF. The CDR3 DNA reads TGTGCCAGCAGTTACTCCCCCCTCCCCTACGAGCAGTACTTC.

This clone was seen a single time. The V gene is TRBV27, the J gene TRBJ1-5; 9 positions agree with TRBD1. Germline-derived CDR1 and CDR2 are MNHEY and SMNVEV (reference sequence). With 5 bases clipped from V and 5 bases from J, the junction kept 7 bases outside the gene matches. This CDR3 spans 15 amino acids. CDR3: CASSDRGDYYQPQHF. CDR3 nucleotide sequence: TGTGCCAGCAGTGACAGGGGGGATTATTATCAGCCCCAGCATTTT.

The chain joins TRBV30 to TRBJ1-3; possible D gene TRBD1, 5 bases. V lost 6 bases and J lost 3, with 9 bases in between. The CDR3 is 12 residues long. Per the germline V gene, CDR1 is GTSNPN and CDR2 is SVGIG (reference sequence). This CDR3 reads CACDRGGNTIYF. The CDR3 nucleotides are TGTGCCTGCGACAGAGGTGGAAACACCATATATTTT. Supplemented by reference TRBV30 and TRBJ1-3, the full variable domain reads SQTIHQWPATLVQPVGSPLSLECTVEGTSNPNLYWYRQAAGRGLQLLFYSVGIGQISSEVPQNLSASRPQDRQFILSSKKLLLSDSGFYLCACDRGGNTIYFGEGSWLTVV.

V gene TRBV27 combines with J gene TRBJ1-2; weak D call: TRBD1 (6 bases). Trimming removed 4 bases at V and 1 base at J, with 10 bases between. CDR1 and CDR2 (germline): MNHEY, SMNVEV (reference sequence). The CDR3 covers 14 residues. The DNA of the CDR3 is TGTGCCAGCAGTTCAGGGGTCTTTAACTATGGCTACACCTTC. Translation: CASSSGVFNYGYTF.

This chain uses TRBV7-3 with TRBJ2-5; D is possibly TRBD2 (5 bases). The CDR3 length is 15 residues. V was cut by 5 bases and J by 4 bases, with 17 bases left in between. Germline assignment: CDR1 SGHTA and CDR2 FQGTGA. The CDR3 here is CASSPSGLKGETQYF. The CDR3 DNA reads TGTGCCAGCAGCCCCTCTGGACTTAAGGGAGAGACCCAGTACTTC. Together with reference TRBV7-3 and TRBJ2-5, the CDR3 gives the full variable domain: GAGVSQTPSNKVTEKGKYVELRCDPISGHTALYWYRQSLGQGPEFLIYFQGTGAADDSGLPNDRFFAVRPEGSVSTLKIQRTERGDSAVYLCASSPSGLKGETQYFGPGTRLLVL.

This clone was counted a few times. The V gene is TRBV27, the J gene TRBJ2-5; 12 bases are shared with TRBD1. CDR1 is MNHEY and CDR2 is SMNVEV in the germline V gene (reference sequence). V gave up 4 bases and J gave up 4 bases; unmatched junction bases: 13. This CDR3 is 18 amino acids long. The CDR3 region has the DNA TGTGCCAGCAGTTGGCGTCGGCGGGGACAGGGGGCATCAGAGACCCAGTACTTC. Translating it yields CASSWRRRGQGASETQYF.

The gene calls are TRBV2 and TRBJ2-7, with TRBD1 identical over 7 bases. This CDR3 is built from 13 residues. V lost 4 bases, J lost 3 bases, and 3 bases stayed unmatched. Looked up from germline, CDR1 is SNHLY and CDR2 is FYNNEI. CDR3 sequence reads: CASSAQGIYEQYF. CDR3 bases: TGTGCCAGCAGTGCACAGGGGATCTACGAGCAGTACTTC.

This sequence joins TRBV4-1 and TRBJ1-2, with D unresolved. From germline, CDR1 is MGHRA and CDR2 YSYEKL. The CDR3 is made up of 14 amino acids. V was clipped by 0 bases and J by 4 bases, with 9 bases between them. For the CDR3, the DNA is TGCGCCAGCAGCCAAGATCAAGTGGCCTATGGCTACACCTTC. It codes for CASSQDQVAYGYTF.

The chain uses TRBV5-1 and TRBJ2-7; 7 nucleotides match TRBD2. Losses at the gene ends were 4 bases for V and 5 bases for J; bases not matched to a gene: 9. This CDR3 contains 14 residues. Germline CDR1 reads SGHRS; CDR2 reads YFSETQ. DNA for the CDR3: TGCGCCAGCAGCGCGGGCGGGAGAAGCGACGAGCAGTACTTC. Encoded protein: CASSAGGRSDEQYF. The full variable domain, with the rest looked up from reference TRBV5-1 and TRBJ2-7, is KAGVTQTPRYLIKTRGQQVTLSCSPISGHRSVSWYQQTPGQGLQFLFEYFSETQRNKGNFPGRFSGRQFSNSRSEMNVSTLELGDSALYLCASSAGGRSDEQYFGPGTRLTVT.

This rearrangement joins TRBV13 to TRBJ1-1; no firm D call. V was pared by 1 base and J by 0 bases, with 6 bases between. The germline gives CDR1 PRHDT, CDR2 FYEKMQ (reference sequence). The CDR3 is 14 amino acids. The DNA of the CDR3 is TGTGCCAGCAGCTTAGTACGGGTGAACACTGAAGCTTTCTTT. Protein product: CASSLVRVNTEAFF.

The V gene is TRBV14, the J gene TRBJ2-1; possible D gene TRBD2, 5 bases. Trimming removed 6 bases at V and 8 bases at J, with 14 bases between. CDR1 and CDR2 from the germline V gene are SGHDN and FVKESK. The length of the CDR3 is 13 residues. As DNA, the CDR3 is TGTGCCAGCAGGTCTTCGGGGTGGGATGAGCAGTTCTTC. Amino acid sequence: CASRSSGWDEQFF. Complete variable domain (other parts from reference TRBV14 and TRBJ2-1): EAGVTQFPSHSVIEKGQTVTLRCDPISGHDNLYWYRRVMGKEIKFLLHFVKESKQDESGMPNNRFLAERTGGTYSTLKVQPAELEDSGVYFCASRSSGWDEQFFGPGTRLTVL.

The chain couples TRBV27 to TRBJ2-7; D may be TRBD1 (6 bases). CDR3 length: 14 residues. CDR1 MNHEY and CDR2 SMNVEV come from the germline V gene (reference sequence). Trimming pared 10 bases from V and 2 bases from J, leaving 18 bases between. The CDR3 coding sequence is TGTGCCACTCAGAAGGGGGACACCCCCTACGAGCAGTACTTC. Its translation: CATQKGDTPYEQYF.

The chain combines TRBV7-9 with TRBJ2-7; TRBD2 agrees at 8 bases. Germline V gene sequence: CDR1 SEHNR, CDR2 FQNEAQ (reference sequence). The CDR3 has 14 residues. V was clipped by 4 bases and J by 2 bases; unmatched bases: 4. For the CDR3, the DNA is TGTGCCAGCAGCTCTACTAGCGGCCCCTACGAGCAGTACTTC. This sequence encodes CASSSTSGPYEQYF.

V gene TRBV30 combines with J gene TRBJ1-3, with a tentative D call TRBD1 (6 bases). The V and J ends lost 2 bases and 8 bases respectively, with 13 bases between them. Per germline, CDR1 GTSNPN and CDR2 SVGIG (reference sequence). The CDR3 covers 13 residues. CDR3 nucleotide sequence: TGTGCCTGGAGTTGGGGGCTCGGGGACACCATATATTTT. It translates to CAWSWGLGDTIYF.

The V call is TRBV9, the J call TRBJ1-2, with TRBD1 matching 7 bases. The junction had 11 bases not matched to a gene; V was cut back by 4 bases and J by 2 bases. In germline, CDR1 is SGDLS, CDR2 YYNGEE. The CDR3 extends over 16 amino acids. CDR3 coding DNA: TGTGCCAGCAGCAGTAGGGGGCAGGCCTCCAACTATGGCTACACCTTC. Its translation is CASSSRGQASNYGYTF.

This chain joins TRBV6-1 and TRBJ1-5; 7 bases fit TRBD1. Germline CDR1 reads MNHNS; CDR2 reads SASEGT. This CDR3 is built from 15 residues. With V trimmed by 3 bases and J by 2 bases, 4 bases remained unmatched. This CDR3 reads CASSDLGQGNQPQHF. For the CDR3, the DNA is TGTGCCAGCAGTGATTTAGGACAGGGCAATCAGCCCCAGCATTTT.

V usage is TRBV13 and J usage is TRBJ1-2, with D perhaps TRBD1 (6 bases). The germline gives CDR1 PRHDT, CDR2 FYEKMQ (reference sequence). The CDR3 totals 14 residues. Trimming took off 5 bases at V and 5 bases at J, with 15 bases between the two ends. Here the CDR3 DNA reads TGTGCCAGCAGCCCGAGGGTCACAGGGTATGGCTACACCTTC. This sequence encodes CASSPRVTGYGYTF.

This clone was seen more than once but under ten times. The V call is TRBV5-1, the J call TRBJ2-1; D gene uncertain. CDR1 and CDR2 from the germline V gene are SGHRS and YFSETQ. The CDR3 runs 14 residues. V was cut by 0 bases and J by 0 bases, with 4 bases left in between. CDR3 nucleotides: TGCGCCAGCAGCTTGGACGGCTCCTACAATGAGCAGTTCTTC. It specifies CASSLDGSYNEQFF.

This chain joins TRBV2 and TRBJ1-5, with a weak D call TRBD1 (5 bases). Per the germline V gene, CDR1 is SNHLY and CDR2 is FYNNEI. V shed 4 bases and J shed 6 bases, with 13 bases lying between them. The CDR3 loop spans 14 amino acids. DNA of the CDR3: TGTGCCAGCAGTGGGGAACAGGTCGGTCAGCCCCAGCATTTT. It specifies CASSGEQVGQPQHF.

The CDR3 region is CASSFRDYIYNEQFF. CDR3 sequence (DNA): TGTGCCAGCAGTTTCCGGGACTACATATACAATGAGCAGTTCTTC. The V and J genes are TRBV27 and TRBJ2-1, with 7 bases aligning to TRBD2. The trim removed 3 bases at V and 4 bases at J, leaving 6 bases unmatched. This CDR3 has 15 residues. Germline assignment: CDR1 MNHEY and CDR2 SMNVEV (reference sequence).

The genes are TRBV27 and TRBJ2-7; 9 nucleotides line up with TRBD1. CDR3 length: 14 residues. With 5 bases clipped from V and 2 bases from J, the junction kept 4 bases outside the gene matches. CDR1 and CDR2 from the germline V gene are MNHEY and SMNVEV (reference sequence). Here the CDR3 DNA reads TGTGCCAGCAGTACAGGGGGCCTAACCTACGAGCAGTACTTC. Protein: CASSTGGLTYEQYF.

V usage is TRBV5-5 and J usage is TRBJ2-7, with D perhaps TRBD1 (5 bases). From germline, CDR1 is SGHKS and CDR2 YYEKEE (reference sequence). Trimming removed 4 bases from V and 3 bases from J, with 11 bases in between. The CDR3 contains 13 residues. CDR3 DNA: TGTGCCAGCAGCCTTTTCCAGGGCTACGAGCAGTACTTC. Residues: CASSLFQGYEQYF. Full variable domain (remainder filled in from reference TRBV5-5 and TRBJ2-7): DAGVTQSPTHLIKTRGQQVTLRCSPISGHKSVSWYQQVLGQGPQFIFQYYEKEERGRGNFPDRFSARQFPNYSSELNVNALLLGDSALYLCASSLFQGYEQYFGPGTRLTVT.